This T cell receptor beta chain was found in a study of CD8+CD57+ T cells in acquired aplastic anemia (dated by TCRdb to 2016 to 2019). Some background on the complete study: A mean of roughly 3.2 ug of DNA, ranging from roughly 0.2 to 27.4 ug, was extracted from sorted CD4+ and CD8+ cells. CD8+CD57+ expansion was defined as frequency above the mean frequency observed in healthy subjects. Overall results and qualifications from the work: Patients and healthy controls showed no significant difference in CD8+ Simpson's diversity (P=0.060). Roughly 30 CD8+ CDR3 sequences were found to be shared between patients and controls, but these sequences appeared to be highly expressed in patients and within the immunodominant clones of the patients.

The CDR3 sequence holds 11 residues, the cysteine and phenylalanine included. The retained sequence is limited to the CDR3, 33 bases, with the frame set at the first base. V drops 6 bases and J drops 3 bases, leaving 6 bases in between. Based on the germline V gene, the CDR1 and CDR2 sequences are MGHDK and SYGVNS. Genomic DNA was used as template for profiling of TCR beta VDJ combinations and CDR3 sequences. An Illumina HiSeq 2000 was used for TCR repertoire sequencing. In the authors' own workflow: Repertoires were assessed using TRBV/TRBJ rearrangement plots, CDR3 size and DJ length profiles, and Simpson's diversity index. The most abundant DNA sequence in the deep sequencing data was taken as the immunodominant clone. CDR3 amino acid sequences were checked for sharing across subjects and were also compared against the VDJdb database and published repertoires. Using fastp at Q25 and MiXCR, TCRdb reprocessed the public reads and kept productive beta chains. Rows merge per CDR3 protein into single entries with the most common DNA and genes. The V and J calls and clone size are TCRdb's, not the authors'. This sample lists fewer than 200,000 distinct CDR3 sequences; almost 50% were detected once. Around 13% of the sample rests with the top ten.

Flow cytometry had shown CD8+CD57+ cell expansion in the patients selected for sequencing. All patients had severe acquired aplastic anemia diagnosed by International Study of Aplastic Anemia and Agranulocytosis and Camitta criteria. No patient had received any therapy when blood was sampled. The study deep-sequenced TCR repertoires of sorted CD4+ and CD8+ blood T cells from severe aplastic anemia patients and healthy subjects. Patients were enrolled under clinicaltrials.gov protocols 00001620, 01623167, 00001397, 00071045, 00081523 and 00961064 in the USA. Ficoll-Paque density gradient centrifugation was used to isolate peripheral blood mononuclear cells. CD4+ and CD8+ T cells were sorted by FACS or magnetic beads before DNA extraction. This clonotype was seen repeatedly, ten times or more. Its binding antigen is unknown. No much larger clone exists at a distance of one base, and base qualities are not known.

The sequence joins TRBV25-1 to TRBJ2-7, with the D gene not confidently named. The source of this sequence is a human donor with aplastic anemia. Sequencing was done on a sample of sorted CD4+, CD8+, or CD8+CD57+ T cells (not recorded which) from PBMCs. The CDR3 protein sequence reads: CASSQGYEQYF. At the DNA level, the sequence is TGTGCCAGCAGCCAAGGCTACGAGCAGTACTTC.